One and the same sample provided the 30 T cell receptor beta chains below, sequenced in a study of cytomegalovirus exposure and HLA in healthy donors. PCR was performed using 60 Vbeta and 13 Jbeta primers. Sequenced by immunoSEQ multiplex PCR; TCRdb stores in-frame clones only, minus some. The repertoire includes 190,000 or so clones, roughly 80% of them detected once, and about 1.6% sits in the top ten. Sample: PBMCs. The origin of the receptors is a man over 45 in good health and CMV-seronegative.

This chain joins TRBV7-2 and TRBJ2-1; 12 positions match TRBD2. J gave up 6 bases and V 5 bases, and 8 bases lay outside the gene matches. This CDR3 is 16 amino acids long. Germline V lookup: CDR1 SGHTA, CDR2 FQGNSA. The CDR3 reads CASSLTGTSGSNEQFF. CDR3 DNA: TGTGCCAGCAGCCTCACCGGGACTAGCGGGTCCAATGAGCAGTTCTTC.

The rearrangement links TRBV11-1 to TRBJ2-3; D perhaps matches TRBD2 (5 bases). Between the trimmed V and J ends, which lost 5 bases and 2 bases, there was a span of 11 bases. Germline-derived CDR1 and CDR2 are SGHAT and FQDESV (reference sequence). There are 14 residues in the CDR3. CDR3 bases: TGTGCCAGCAGCCCCACTAGGCTCACAGATACGCAGTATTTT. The encoded protein is CASSPTRLTDTQYF.

The chain has TRBV28 and TRBJ2-3; D not resolved. Germline V gene sequence: CDR1 MDHEN, CDR2 SYDVKM. V was trimmed by 4 bases and J by 7 bases, leaving 9 bases between them. The length of the CDR3 is 12 residues. Here the CDR3 DNA reads TGTGCCAGCAGTTCCGGGTACCATACGCAGTATTTT. Encoded protein: CASSSGYHTQYF.

V usage is TRBV30 and J usage is TRBJ1-1; D is uncertain. V was pared by 2 bases and J by 11 bases, with 12 bases between. The CDR3 consists of 11 residues. Germline CDR1 is GTSNPN and CDR2 is SVGIG (reference sequence). CDR3 bases: TGTGCCTGGAGTACACAGCGGAGGGCTTTCTTT. Amino acids: CAWSTQRRAFF.

The chain links TRBV7-3 to TRBJ1-2; 11 bases agree with TRBD1. Trimming at V came to 5 bases and at J to 6 bases, leaving 8 bases not matched to a gene. The CDR3 covers 15 residues. CDR1 and CDR2 from the germline V gene are SGHTA and FQGTGA. DNA for the CDR3: TGTGCCAGCAGCCGATCCGGGACAGGGGGTCATGGCTACACCTTC. Its translation is CASSRSGTGGHGYTF.

V gene TRBV7-2 combines with J gene TRBJ2-1, with D possibly matching TRBD2 (6 bases). The germline CDR1 and CDR2 sequences are SGHTA and FQGNSA. The CDR3 runs 12 residues. The ends were cut back, 2 bases at V and 13 bases at J, with 12 bases in the middle. The CDR3 bases are TGTGCCAGCAGCTTATTCGCGGGGCTACAGTTCTTC. Translating gives CASSLFAGLQFF.

This chain links TRBV28 with TRBJ1-2, with D hard to call. The V end was cut by 2 bases, the J end by 4 bases, with 11 bases between. Looked up from germline, CDR1 is MDHEN and CDR2 is SYDVKM. The CDR3 extends over 14 amino acids. The CDR3 nucleotides are TGTGCCAGCAGTTTACCCCCCGGAGCCTATGGCTACACCTTC. It encodes CASSLPPGAYGYTF.

The V call is TRBV19, the J call TRBJ2-5, with a possible D match to TRBD2 (6 bases). The CDR3 consists of 18 residues. Germline V gives CDR1 LNHDA, CDR2 SQIVND (reference sequence). V dropped 3 bases and J dropped 7 bases, with 27 bases sitting between them. CDR3 DNA: TGTGCCAGTAGTATGTACTCCCCGGGGGTTAGCGGAGCTGGGACCCAGTACTTC. Amino acid sequence: CASSMYSPGVSGAGTQYF.

CDR3 bases: TGTGCCAGCAGGTCCGGGGGACTAAGGAGTGTCACCGGGGAGCTGTTTTTT. Its protein product is CASRSGGLRSVTGELFF. The chain joins TRBV5-5 to TRBJ2-2; 7 nucleotides match TRBD2. The germline gives CDR1 SGHKS, CDR2 YYEKEE (reference sequence). Unmatched junction bases numbered 14, after V lost 5 bases and J lost 4 bases. This CDR3 contains 17 residues.

The chain links TRBV19 to TRBJ1-5; 9 bases fit TRBD1. V trimming: 7 bases; J trimming: 4 bases; junction bases outside the gene matches: 8. The CDR3 has 15 amino acids. The germline V gene encodes CDR1 LNHDA and CDR2 SQIVND (reference sequence). This chain's CDR3 is CASTLTGGRNQPQHF. CDR3 sequence (DNA): TGTGCCAGTACCCTAACAGGGGGCAGAAATCAGCCCCAGCATTTT.

Concerning this clone: Other nucleotide sequences in the sample specify the same CDR3. The rearrangement links TRBV2 to TRBJ2-5, with 8 bases matching TRBD1. TRBJ2-7 explains the end of the DNA better; the J call may be wrong. The CDR3 sequence is 14 residues long. In germline, CDR1 is SNHLY, CDR2 FYNNEI. CDR3 DNA: TGTGCCAGCAGTCCCGGGACAGGCTCCTACGAGCAGTACTTC. As protein: CASSPGTGSYEQYF.

A note on this clone: This CDR3 is also generated by other DNA sequences in the sample. The chain links TRBV6-6 to TRBJ2-3; D perhaps matches TRBD1 (5 bases). Germline V lookup: CDR1 MNHNY, CDR2 SVGAGI (reference sequence). This CDR3 has 11 residues. With 5 bases removed from V and 5 bases from J, the gap between germline ends came to 5 bases. The CDR3 sequence is CASSRGDTQYF. CDR3 nucleotides: TGTGCCAGCAGTAGGGGAGATACGCAGTATTTT.

The rearrangement uses TRBV30 and TRBJ1-1; 8 nucleotides align to TRBD1. Germline-derived CDR1 and CDR2 are GTSNPN and SVGIG (reference sequence). The V and J ends lost 0 bases and 6 bases, in that order; junction bases with no gene match: 9. This CDR3 has 15 amino acids. This chain's CDR3 is CAWSVRAGGTAEAFF. DNA of the CDR3: TGTGCCTGGAGTGTACGGGCAGGGGGCACGGCTGAAGCTTTCTTT.

The CDR3 protein is CASIAQGSHEQYF. The DNA of the CDR3 is TGTGCCAGCATAGCCCAGGGGTCCCACGAGCAGTACTTC. This chain joins TRBV5-5 and TRBJ2-7; D is possibly TRBD1 (6 bases). This CDR3 spans 13 amino acids. V was clipped by 6 bases and J by 5 bases, with 15 bases between them. Germline-derived CDR1 and CDR2 are SGHKS and YYEKEE (reference sequence). The whole variable domain, filled in from reference TRBV5-5 and TRBJ2-7, reads DAGVTQSPTHLIKTRGQQVTLRCSPISGHKSVSWYQQVLGQGPQFIFQYYEKEERGRGNFPDRFSARQFPNYSSELNVNALLLGDSALYLCASIAQGSHEQYFGPGTRLTVT.

In DNA, the CDR3 is TGTGCCAGCTCACCCGGACTGGGGGGTAACTATGGCTACACCTTC. This translates into CASSPGLGGNYGYTF. This rearrangement joins TRBV18 to TRBJ1-2, with D tentatively TRBD1 (5 bases). The length of the CDR3 is 15 residues. Between the trimmed V and J ends, which lost 3 bases and 1 base, there was a span of 12 bases. Germline V lookup: CDR1 KGHSH, CDR2 LQKENI.

CDR3 nucleotide sequence: TGTGCCAGCAGTTCACCAGACAGGGGAGGAGAAAAACTGTTTTTT. Translation: CASSSPDRGGEKLFF. The J gene is TRBJ1-4, the V gene TRBV6-6; TRBD1 agrees at 8 bases. The CDR3 contains 15 residues. Unmatched junction bases numbered 9, after V lost 4 bases and J lost 8 bases. Germline CDR1 reads MNHNY; CDR2 reads SVGAGI (reference sequence).

The chain joins TRBV6-5 to TRBJ2-5; 7 bases align to TRBD2. This CDR3 comprises 15 residues. V was clipped by 4 bases and J by 2 bases; unmatched bases: 7. CDR1 and CDR2 (germline): MNHEY, SVGAGI. CDR3 coding DNA: TGTGCCAGCAGTTCCCCCGGGGGGATACAAGAGACCCAGTACTTC. Protein: CASSSPGGIQETQYF.

This chain connects TRBV19 to TRBJ1-4; tentatively, D is TRBD1 (5 bases). V was shortened by 3 bases and J by 3 bases, with 11 bases between the two germline ends. Germline V gives CDR1 LNHDA, CDR2 SQIVND (reference sequence). The CDR3 is 15 residues long. The CDR3 sequence: CASSMGGLSNEKLFF. As DNA, the CDR3 is TGTGCCAGTAGTATGGGGGGGTTGTCTAATGAAAAACTGTTTTTT.

The chain couples TRBV7-2 to TRBJ2-1; 9 bases fit TRBD2. CDR1 and CDR2 from the germline V gene are SGHTA and FQGNSA. J gave up 3 bases and V 5 bases, and 11 bases lay outside the gene matches. This CDR3 contains 17 residues. CDR3: CASSPGIGGGGYNEQFF. CDR3 coding DNA: TGTGCCAGCAGCCCCGGAATTGGCGGGGGGGGCTACAATGAGCAGTTCTTC.

V and J are TRBV7-8 and TRBJ2-7; TRBD2 matches at 12 bases. The junction had 3 bases not matched to a gene; V was cut back by 0 bases and J by 6 bases. The V gene's germline CDR1 is SGHVS and CDR2 FQNEAQ. The CDR3 runs to 15 residues. The CDR3 DNA reads as TGTGCCAGCAGCTTAGCACTAGCGGGAGGTTCCGAGCAGTACTTC. Translation: CASSLALAGGSEQYF. Drawing the rest from reference TRBV7-8 and TRBJ2-7, the complete variable domain is GAGVSQSPRYKVAKRGQDVALRCDPISGHVSLFWYQQALGQGPEFLTYFQNEAQLDKSGLPSDRFFAERPEGSVSTLKIQRTQQEDSAVYLCASSLALAGGSEQYFGPGTRLTVT.

The V and J genes are TRBV19 and TRBJ1-4, with 9 nucleotides matching TRBD1. Germline V CDR1 and CDR2: LNHDA, SQIVND (reference sequence). The CDR3 is made up of 14 amino acids. The V and J ends lost 6 bases and 8 bases, in that order; junction bases with no gene match: 7. This CDR3 reads CASSPGQGREKLFF. The CDR3 DNA follows: TGTGCCAGTAGCCCCGGACAGGGGAGAGAAAAACTGTTTTTT.

The chain is built from TRBV5-1 and TRBJ2-2, with 11 bases that match TRBD2. V lost 4 bases, J lost 1 base, and 3 bases stayed unmatched. The CDR3 is 16 residues long. Germline CDR1 reads SGHRS; CDR2 reads YFSETQ. CDR3 nucleotides: TGCGCCAGCAGCATTACTAGCGGGGGGAACACCGGGGAGCTGTTTTTT. As protein: CASSITSGGNTGELFF.

Note on this clone: A junction boundary mismatches the germline segment, possibly from a read error. The gene calls are TRBV7-9 and TRBJ1-2, with D unclear. The CDR3 is 12 residues long. Germline assignment: CDR1 SEHNR and CDR2 FQNEAQ (reference sequence). CDR3 bases: TGTTCCAGCAGCTCTAGAATAGCCGGCTACACCTTC. Protein product: CSSSSRIAGYTF. The full variable domain, in which reference TRBV7-9 and TRBJ1-2 provide the parts outside the CDR3, is DTGVSQNPRHKITKRGQNVTFRCDPISEHNRLYWYRQTLGQGPEFLTYFQNEAQLEKSRLLSDRFSAERPKGSFSTLEIQRTEQGDSAMYLCSSSSRIAGYTFGSGTRLTVV.

This rearrangement joins TRBV4-2 to TRBJ2-5, with 10 bases that match TRBD2. This CDR3 region has 15 residues. Germline V CDR1 and CDR2: LGHNA, YNFKEQ. V lost 4 bases to trimming and J lost 5 bases; unmatched junction nucleotides: 7. In DNA form, the CDR3 reads TGTGCCAGCAGCCCTCAGCGGGGGGGCCGGGAGACCCAGTACTTC. Residues: CASSPQRGGRETQYF.

The CDR3 DNA is TGTGCCACCGCTTCGGGGTCCCTTCACAATGAGCAGTTCTTC. Residues: CATASGSLHNEQFF. The chain employs TRBV15 and TRBJ2-1; D may be TRBD2 (5 bases). Germline loops: CDR1 LNHNV, CDR2 YYDKDF (reference sequence). The CDR3 consists of 14 residues. V lost 8 bases and J lost 5, with 16 bases in between.

The CDR3 loop reads CASSPGGPGELFF. The CDR3 region has the DNA TGTGCCAGCAGCCCGGGGGGTCCCGGGGAGCTGTTTTTT. The gene calls are TRBV5-4 and TRBJ2-2; TRBD2 aligns across 7 bases. CDR3 size: 13 residues. Germline V gene data show CDR1 as SGHNT and CDR2 as YYREEE (reference sequence). After removal of 4 bases from V and 6 bases from J, the junction contained 3 bases not matched to a gene.

The chain combines TRBV5-1 with TRBJ2-7, with a weak D call TRBD2 (6 bases). CDR1 and CDR2 (germline): SGHRS, YFSETQ. V gave up 2 bases and J gave up 2 bases, with 11 bases separating them. The CDR3 has 14 amino acids. CDR3 sequence (DNA): TGCGCCAGCAGCTTACCCCGGGAGCCCTACGAGCAGTACTTC. The encoded protein is CASSLPREPYEQYF. The complete variable domain, with remaining parts taken from reference TRBV5-1 and TRBJ2-7, reads KAGVTQTPRYLIKTRGQQVTLSCSPISGHRSVSWYQQTPGQGLQFLFEYFSETQRNKGNFPGRFSGRQFSNSRSEMNVSTLELGDSALYLCASSLPREPYEQYFGPGTRLTVT.

V and J are TRBV18 and TRBJ2-3, with unresolved D. CDR1 KGHSH and CDR2 LQKENI come from the germline V gene. Trimming left V 4 bases short and J 0 bases short, with 5 bases between. The CDR3 is made up of 13 amino acids. CDR3 sequence (DNA): TGTGCCAGCTCACGAGAGAGCACAGATACGCAGTATTTT. It codes for CASSRESTDTQYF. The variable domain in full, completed from reference TRBV18 and TRBJ2-3, reads NAGVMQNPRHLVRRRGQEARLRCSPMKGHSHVYWYRQLPEEGLKFMVYLQKENIIDESGMPKERFSAEFPKEGPSILRIQQVVRGDSAAYFCASSRESTDTQYFGPGTRLTVL.

This clone was observed once. This sequence joins TRBV7-2 and TRBJ2-5; 7 nucleotides align to TRBD2. V was clipped by 4 bases and J by 5 bases; unmatched bases: 4. The CDR3 covers 13 residues. In germline, CDR1 is SGHTA, CDR2 FQGNSA. The CDR3 loop reads CASSSGGWETQYF. The DNA for the CDR3 is TGTGCCAGCAGCTCGGGGGGTTGGGAGACCCAGTACTTC.

The V gene is TRBV28, the J gene TRBJ2-5, with D possibly matching TRBD2 (5 bases). TRBJ2-7 explains the end of the DNA better; the J call may be wrong. Germline values: CDR1 MDHEN, CDR2 SYDVKM. This CDR3 region has 13 residues. The CDR3: CASSSTGISEQYF. The DNA for the CDR3 is TGTGCCAGCAGCTCGACCGGGATCTCCGAGCAGTACTTC.